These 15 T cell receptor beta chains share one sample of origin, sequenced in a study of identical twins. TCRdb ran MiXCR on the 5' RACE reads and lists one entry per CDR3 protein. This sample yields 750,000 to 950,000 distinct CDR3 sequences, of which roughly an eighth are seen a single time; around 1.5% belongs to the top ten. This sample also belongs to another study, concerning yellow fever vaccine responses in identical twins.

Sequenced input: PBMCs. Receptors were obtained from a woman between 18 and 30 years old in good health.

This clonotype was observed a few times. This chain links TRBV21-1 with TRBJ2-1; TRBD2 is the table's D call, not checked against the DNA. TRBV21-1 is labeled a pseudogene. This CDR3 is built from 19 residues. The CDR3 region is CASSKGSSGRAVDSNEQFF. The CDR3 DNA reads TGTGCCAGCAGCAAAGGTTCTAGCGGGAGGGCAGTCGACTCCAATGAGCAGTTCTTC.

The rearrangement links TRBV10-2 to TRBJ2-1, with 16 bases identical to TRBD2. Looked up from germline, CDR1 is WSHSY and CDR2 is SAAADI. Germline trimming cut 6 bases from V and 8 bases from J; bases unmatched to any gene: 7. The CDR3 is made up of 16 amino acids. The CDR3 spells CASSGTSGRASDEQFF. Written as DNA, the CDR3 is TGCGCCAGCAGCGGGACTAGCGGGAGGGCCAGCGATGAGCAGTTCTTC.

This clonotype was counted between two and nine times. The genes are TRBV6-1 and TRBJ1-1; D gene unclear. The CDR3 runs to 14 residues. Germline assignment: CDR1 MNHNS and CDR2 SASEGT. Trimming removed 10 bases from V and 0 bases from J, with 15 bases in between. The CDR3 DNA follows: TGTGCCACCCGGTCCAAGCCGATGAACACTGAAGCTTTCTTT. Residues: CATRSKPMNTEAFF.

The CDR3 DNA reads TGCGCCAGCATAGAACGCTCCGCCCCCTATGAGCAGTTCTTC. This codes for CASIERSAPYEQFF. This chain links TRBV10-2 with TRBJ2-1; no clear D. Germline CDR1 reads WSHSY; CDR2 reads SAAADI. The CDR3 is made up of 14 amino acids. V shed 7 bases and J shed 8 bases, with 18 bases lying between them.

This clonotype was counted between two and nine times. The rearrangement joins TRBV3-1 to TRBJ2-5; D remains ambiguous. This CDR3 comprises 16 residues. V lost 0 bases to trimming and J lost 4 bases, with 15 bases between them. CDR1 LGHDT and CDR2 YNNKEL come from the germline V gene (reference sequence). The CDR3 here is CASSQDAPPSPETQYF. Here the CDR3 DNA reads TGTGCCAGCAGCCAAGATGCGCCACCCAGCCCAGAGACCCAGTACTTC.

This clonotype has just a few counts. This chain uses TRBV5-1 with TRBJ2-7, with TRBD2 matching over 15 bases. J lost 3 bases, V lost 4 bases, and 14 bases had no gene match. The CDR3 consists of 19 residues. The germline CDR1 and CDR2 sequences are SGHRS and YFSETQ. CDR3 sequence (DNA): TGCGCCAGCAGCCATAGGGGACTAGCGGGGGGTCCCAGTTACTACGAGCAGTACGTC. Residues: CASSHRGLAGGPSYYEQYV.

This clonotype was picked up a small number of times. The CDR3 reads CSAKRDTGNSPLHF. The CDR3 DNA follows: TGCAGTGCTAAGAGGGACACGGGGAATTCACCCCTCCACTTT. The gene calls are TRBV20-1 and TRBJ1-6, with a tentative D call TRBD1 (6 bases). The V and J ends lost 4 bases and 7 bases respectively, with 14 bases between them. This CDR3 is built from 14 residues. Germline assignment: CDR1 DFQATT and CDR2 SNEGSKA (reference sequence).

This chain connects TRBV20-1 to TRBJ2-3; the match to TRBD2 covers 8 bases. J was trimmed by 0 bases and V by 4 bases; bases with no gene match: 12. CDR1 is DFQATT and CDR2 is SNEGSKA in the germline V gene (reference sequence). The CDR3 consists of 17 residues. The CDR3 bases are TGCAGTGCTACCCGAAAGCCAAGCGGGGGCAGCACAGATACGCAGTATTTT. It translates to CSATRKPSGGSTDTQYF.

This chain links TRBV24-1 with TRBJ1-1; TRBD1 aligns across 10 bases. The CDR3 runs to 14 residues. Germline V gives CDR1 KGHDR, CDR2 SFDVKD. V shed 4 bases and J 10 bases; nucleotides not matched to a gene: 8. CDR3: CATSDPDRGRGAFF. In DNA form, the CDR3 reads TGTGCCACCAGTGACCCGGACAGGGGGAGGGGAGCTTTCTTT.

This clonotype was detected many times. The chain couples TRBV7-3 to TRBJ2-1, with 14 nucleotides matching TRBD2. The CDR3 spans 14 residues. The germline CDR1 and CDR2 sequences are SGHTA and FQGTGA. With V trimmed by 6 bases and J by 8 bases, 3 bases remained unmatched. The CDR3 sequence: CASRGLAGDDEQFF. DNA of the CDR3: TGTGCCAGCAGGGGACTAGCGGGAGATGATGAGCAGTTCTTC.

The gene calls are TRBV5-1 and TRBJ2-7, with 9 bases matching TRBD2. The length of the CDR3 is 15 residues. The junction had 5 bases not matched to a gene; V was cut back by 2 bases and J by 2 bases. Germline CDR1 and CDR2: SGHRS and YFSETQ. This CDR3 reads CASSFGTSTAYEQYF. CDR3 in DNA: TGCGCCAGCAGCTTCGGGACTAGCACAGCCTACGAGCAGTACTTC. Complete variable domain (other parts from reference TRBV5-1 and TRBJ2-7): KAGVTQTPRYLIKTRGQQVTLSCSPISGHRSVSWYQQTPGQGLQFLFEYFSETQRNKGNFPGRFSGRQFSNSRSEMNVSTLELGDSALYLCASSFGTSTAYEQYFGPGTRLTVT.

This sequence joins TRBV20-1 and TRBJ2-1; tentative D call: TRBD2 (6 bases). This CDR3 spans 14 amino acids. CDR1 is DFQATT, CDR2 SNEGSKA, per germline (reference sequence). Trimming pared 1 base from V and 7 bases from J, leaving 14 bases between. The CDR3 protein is CSARALRGGNEQFF. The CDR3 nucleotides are TGCAGTGCTAGAGCGTTGCGGGGTGGGAATGAGCAGTTCTTC.

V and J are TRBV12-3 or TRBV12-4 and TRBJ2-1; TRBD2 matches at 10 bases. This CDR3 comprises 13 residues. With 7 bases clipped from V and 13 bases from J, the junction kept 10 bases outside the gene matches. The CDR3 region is CASTIGAGGRQFF. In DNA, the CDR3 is TGTGCCAGCACCATCGGAGCGGGGGGGCGTCAGTTCTTC.

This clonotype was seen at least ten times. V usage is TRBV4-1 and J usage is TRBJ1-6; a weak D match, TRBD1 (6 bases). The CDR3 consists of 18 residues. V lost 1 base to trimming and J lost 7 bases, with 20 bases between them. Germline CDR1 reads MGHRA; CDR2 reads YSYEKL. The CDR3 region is CASSQGPGATQRNSPLHF. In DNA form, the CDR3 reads TGCGCCAGCAGCCAAGGCCCGGGGGCCACCCAACGGAATTCACCCCTCCACTTT.

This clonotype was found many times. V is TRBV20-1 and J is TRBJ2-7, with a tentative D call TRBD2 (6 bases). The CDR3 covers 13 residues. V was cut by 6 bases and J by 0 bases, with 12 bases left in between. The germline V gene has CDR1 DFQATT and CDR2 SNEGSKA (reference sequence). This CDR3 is CSATSGSSYEQYF. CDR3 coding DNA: TGCAGTGCCACAAGCGGGTCCTCCTACGAGCAGTACTTC.